Listed below are T cell receptor beta chains from one sample, sequenced in a study of blood T cell repertoires in COVID-19. Profiled with immunoSEQ multiplex PCR; TCRdb holds only in-frame clones, not every one. The sample contains some 120,000 clones, about 88% of which appear only once. Sequenced input: peripheral blood. The receptors originated from a woman older than 75 with acute or convalescent COVID-19. Both conserved end residues are part of each CDR3. Each record gives: J gene, D gene, V gene, clone size, CDR3 protein, CDR3 DNA. The D gene is left open where the match is weak. The size of a clone is reported for some rows only, either as once, few or many, or as a class for expanded clones.

j_gene: TRBJ2-7
d_gene: TRBD1
v_gene: TRBV28
abundance: few
CDR3aa: CASRTGTGVYEQYF
CDR3nt: TGTGCCAGCAGGACCGGGACAGGGGTGTACGAGCAGTACTTC

j_gene: TRBJ2-7
d_gene: .
v_gene: TRBV7-2
abundance: few
CDR3aa: CASSLDGTVTYEQYF
CDR3nt: TGTGCCAGCAGCTTAGATGGGACTGTGACATACGAGCAGTACTTC

j_gene: TRBJ2-7
d_gene: .
v_gene: TRBV7-2
abundance: .
CDR3aa: CASSFGGARYEQYF
CDR3nt: TGTGCCAGCAGCTTTGGCGGGGCCCGCTACGAGCAGTACTTC

j_gene: TRBJ1-1
d_gene: .
v_gene: TRBV20-1
abundance: .
CDR3aa: CSARDFRGVF
CDR3nt: TGCAGTGCTAGAGACTTCAGGGGTGTCTTT

j_gene: TRBJ1-1
d_gene: TRBD1
v_gene: TRBV15
abundance: .
CDR3aa: CATSTRQGRAEAFF
CDR3nt: TGTGCCACCAGCACCCGACAGGGTCGCGCTGAAGCTTTCTTT

j_gene: TRBJ1-2
d_gene: TRBD1
v_gene: TRBV7-9
abundance: .
CDR3aa: CASSRGQIHYGYTF
CDR3nt: TGTGCCAGCAGCAGGGGACAGATTCACTATGGCTACACCTTC

j_gene: TRBJ2-5
d_gene: TRBD1
v_gene: TRBV9
abundance: .
CDR3aa: CASSPQRQGRQETQYF
CDR3nt: TGTGCCAGCAGCCCTCAACGACAGGGTCGGCAAGAGACCCAGTACTTC

j_gene: TRBJ1-1
d_gene: TRBD1
v_gene: TRBV6-1
abundance: .
CDR3aa: CASSEATGYTEAFF
CDR3nt: TGTGCCAGCAGTGAAGCGACAGGGTACACTGAAGCTTTCTTT

j_gene: TRBJ2-1
d_gene: TRBD1
v_gene: TRBV5-1
abundance: once
CDR3aa: CASSIGTGSNEQFF
CDR3nt: TGCGCCAGCAGCATCGGGACAGGTTCCAATGAGCAGTTCTTC

j_gene: TRBJ1-3
d_gene: .
v_gene: TRBV21-1
abundance: once
CDR3aa: CASSRLTRQGSGNTIYF
CDR3nt: TGTGCCAGCAGCAGGCTAACCAGACAGGGCTCTGGAAACACCATATATTTT

j_gene: TRBJ1-1
d_gene: TRBD1
v_gene: TRBV7-2
abundance: once
CDR3aa: CASSTRQGSNTEAFF
CDR3nt: TGTGCCAGCAGCACGCGACAGGGCTCGAACACTGAAGCTTTCTTT

j_gene: TRBJ1-6
d_gene: TRBD1
v_gene: TRBV27
abundance: .
CDR3aa: CASSSTGAKNSPLHF
CDR3nt: TGTGCCAGCAGTTCGACAGGGGCAAAGAATTCACCCCTCCACTTT

j_gene: TRBJ2-3
d_gene: TRBD2
v_gene: TRBV6-4
abundance: .
CDR3aa: CASSKLAGNTDTQYF
CDR3nt: TGTGCCAGCAGTAAACTAGCGGGAAACACAGATACGCAGTATTTT

j_gene: TRBJ2-3
d_gene: .
v_gene: TRBV28
abundance: .
CDR3aa: CASSLWGGKGADTQYF
CDR3nt: TGTGCCAGCAGTTTATGGGGCGGGAAAGGGGCAGATACGCAGTATTTT

j_gene: TRBJ1-3
d_gene: .
v_gene: TRBV12-3/TRBV12-4
abundance: .
CDR3aa: CASSPSRSIYF
CDR3nt: TGTGCCAGCAGTCCATCCCGGTCCATATATTTT

j_gene: TRBJ1-1
d_gene: .
v_gene: TRBV18
abundance: once
CDR3aa: CASSPPSAGNTEAFF
CDR3nt: TGTGCCAGCTCACCACCCTCAGCGGGGAACACTGAAGCTTTCTTT

j_gene: TRBJ2-5
d_gene: .
v_gene: TRBV3-1/TRBV3-2
abundance: .
CDR3aa: CASRAGTRTQYF
CDR3nt: TGTGCCAGCAGGGCCGGGACAAGGACCCAGTACTTC

j_gene: TRBJ1-1
d_gene: TRBD1
v_gene: TRBV4-2
abundance: .
CDR3aa: CASSQRLTGSESEAFF
CDR3nt: TGTGCCAGCAGCCAAAGATTGACAGGGAGCGAGTCTGAAGCTTTCTTT

j_gene: TRBJ2-7
d_gene: .
v_gene: TRBV9
abundance: .
CDR3aa: CASSGIQGYEQYF
CDR3nt: TGTGCCAGCAGCGGGATACAGGGCTACGAGCAGTACTTC

j_gene: TRBJ1-3
d_gene: .
v_gene: TRBV7-2
abundance: .
CDR3aa: CASSLGGTASGNTIYF
CDR3nt: TGTGCCAGCAGCTTGGGAGGCACAGCCTCTGGAAACACCATATATTTT

j_gene: TRBJ2-1
d_gene: .
v_gene: TRBV2
abundance: .
CDR3aa: CASNFGRGEQFF
CDR3nt: TGTGCCAGCAATTTTGGGCGTGGTGAGCAGTTCTTC

j_gene: TRBJ2-1
d_gene: TRBD2
v_gene: TRBV3-1/TRBV3-2
abundance: .
CDR3aa: CASSQWGSGRANNEQFF
CDR3nt: TGTGCCAGCAGCCAATGGGGCTCTGGGAGGGCCAACAATGAGCAGTTCTTC

j_gene: TRBJ1-1
d_gene: TRBD1
v_gene: TRBV3-1/TRBV3-2
abundance: .
CDR3aa: CASSQDRPRGAAEAFF
CDR3nt: TGTGCCAGCAGCCAAGATCGTCCCAGGGGGGCTGCTGAAGCTTTCTTT

j_gene: TRBJ2-5
d_gene: .
v_gene: TRBV6-5
abundance: once
CDR3aa: CASRSGGSGTQYF
CDR3nt: TGTGCCAGCAGGTCCGGAGGTTCGGGGACCCAGTACTTC

j_gene: TRBJ1-4
d_gene: TRBD1
v_gene: TRBV5-1
abundance: .
CDR3aa: CASSLGGQGPEKLFF
CDR3nt: TGCGCCAGCAGCTTGGGGGGACAGGGTCCAGAAAAACTGTTTTTT

j_gene: TRBJ2-1
d_gene: TRBD2
v_gene: TRBV3-1/TRBV3-2
abundance: .
CDR3aa: CASSHTSGGVVFRNEQFF
CDR3nt: TGTGCCAGCAGCCATACTAGCGGGGGGGTAGTTTTTCGCAATGAGCAGTTCTTC

j_gene: TRBJ1-3
d_gene: TRBD1
v_gene: TRBV9
abundance: .
CDR3aa: CASSPRTGGNTIYF
CDR3nt: TGTGCCAGCAGCCCACGGACAGGGGGGAACACCATATATTTT

j_gene: TRBJ2-7
d_gene: TRBD1
v_gene: TRBV29-1
abundance: .
CDR3aa: CSVEYIGTGAYEQYF
CDR3nt: TGCAGCGTTGAATATATCGGGACAGGCGCCTACGAGCAGTACTTC

j_gene: TRBJ1-6
d_gene: TRBD1
v_gene: TRBV7-8
abundance: .
CDR3aa: CASSLEQGKSPLHF
CDR3nt: TGTGCCAGCAGCTTAGAACAGGGGAAATCACCCCTCCACTTT

j_gene: TRBJ2-3
d_gene: TRBD2
v_gene: TRBV5-4
abundance: .
CDR3aa: CASSSLAGAPSSTDTQYF
CDR3nt: TGTGCCAGCAGCTCGTTAGCGGGGGCACCCTCTAGCACAGATACGCAGTATTTT

j_gene: TRBJ1-4
d_gene: .
v_gene: TRBV6-5
abundance: .
CDR3aa: CASSYHYSTNEKLFF
CDR3nt: TGTGCCAGCAGTTATCATTACTCAACTAATGAAAAACTGTTTTTT

j_gene: TRBJ2-2
d_gene: .
v_gene: TRBV5-1
abundance: .
CDR3aa: CASKPGLLNTGELFF
CDR3nt: TGCGCCAGTAAACCGGGACTTCTGAACACCGGGGAGCTGTTTTTT

j_gene: TRBJ2-5
d_gene: TRBD2
v_gene: TRBV2
abundance: .
CDR3aa: CASTRATSGRETQYF
CDR3nt: TGTGCCAGCACAAGAGCCACTAGCGGGAGAGAGACCCAGTACTTC

j_gene: TRBJ2-1
d_gene: TRBD2
v_gene: TRBV4-2
abundance: .
CDR3aa: CASSQDPGTSSLNEQFF
CDR3nt: TGTGCCAGCAGCCAAGATCCTGGGACTAGCAGTCTCAATGAGCAGTTCTTC

j_gene: TRBJ2-7
d_gene: TRBD1
v_gene: TRBV20-1
abundance: .
CDR3aa: CSAGQGGEQYF
CDR3nt: TGCAGTGCTGGACAGGGGGGCGAGCAGTACTTC

j_gene: TRBJ1-2
d_gene: .
v_gene: TRBV5-1
abundance: .
CDR3aa: CASSSDSLVPSYGYTF
CDR3nt: TGCGCCAGCAGCTCAGACAGCCTCGTCCCTAGCTATGGCTACACCTTC

j_gene: TRBJ2-1
d_gene: TRBD2
v_gene: TRBV5-1
abundance: .
CDR3aa: CASSPREGGYNEQFF
CDR3nt: TGCGCCAGCAGCCCCCGGGAGGGGGGGTACAATGAGCAGTTCTTC

j_gene: TRBJ2-3
d_gene: .
v_gene: TRBV2
abundance: .
CDR3aa: CASTRGSWADTQYF
CDR3nt: TGTGCCAGTACCCGGGGTAGTTGGGCAGATACGCAGTATTTT

j_gene: TRBJ2-5
d_gene: .
v_gene: TRBV5-1
abundance: .
CDR3aa: CASRLEETQYF
CDR3nt: TGCGCCAGCAGGCTAGAAGAGACCCAGTACTTC

j_gene: TRBJ1-6
d_gene: .
v_gene: TRBV5-1
abundance: .
CDR3aa: CASSLAGQGRSPLHF
CDR3nt: TGCGCCAGCAGCTTGGCCGGGCAGGGTCGGTCACCCCTCCACTTT